This T cell receptor (beta chain) was obtained from a study of early T cells in non-severe SARS-CoV-2 infection. Whole-study context: Alpha and beta chains were unpaired, from unsorted whole-blood bulk RNA. General observations from the study: Anti-spike CD8 responses were favored in VDJdb matching, and private and CD4 specificities were missed.

Tagging with unique molecular identifiers was applied to individual cDNA molecules. TCRdb analysed the 5' RACE reads with MiXCR anew, one entry per CDR3 protein. The sample gives 55,000 to 75,000 distinct CDR3 sequences, approximately 12% of which show up once; over 1% is in the top ten. This clonotype appeared many times. Its matching antigen is unknown. This CDR3 has 12 residues. The clonotype comes from an adult who was a healthcare worker with PCR-confirmed SARS-CoV-2 infection or an uninfected control (not recorded which). The sample taken for sequencing was whole blood. This chain links TRBV21-1 with TRBJ2-1. TRBV21-1 is reported as a pseudogene. CDR3 DNA sequence: TGTGCCAGCAGCAGGTTCTACAATGAGCAGTTCTTC. It specifies CASSRFYNEQFF.